The 20 T cell receptor beta chains listed next were all sequenced from one sample in a study. Only in-frame clones appear in the TCRdb table, and some are missing; sequencing was by immunoSEQ multiplex PCR. The data contain 60,000 to 75,000 clones, around 95% of them singletons. Sequencing was performed on PBMCs. The receptors here all came from a man aged 35-49 years with rheumatoid arthritis.

The chain employs TRBV6-5 and TRBJ2-5; D possibly corresponds to TRBD2 (6 bases). CDR3 size: 13 residues. Per germline, CDR1 MNHEY and CDR2 SVGAGI. The ends were cut back, 2 bases at V and 6 bases at J, with 10 bases in the middle. The CDR3 bases are TGTGCCAGCAGTTACGGAGGGCCGAAGACCCAGTACTTC. Its protein product is CASSYGGPKTQYF.

The genes are TRBV5-4 and TRBJ2-7, with a weak D call TRBD1 (6 bases). Germline values: CDR1 SGHNT, CDR2 YYREEE (reference sequence). This CDR3 spans 14 amino acids. V was shortened by 0 bases and J by 2 bases, with 9 bases between the two germline ends. The CDR3 nucleotides read TGTGCCAGCAGCTTGGGGACAGTGACCTACGAGCAGTACTTC. It is translated as CASSLGTVTYEQYF.

In this sample, this clone turned up once. This rearrangement joins TRBV28 to TRBJ2-2; TRBD1 matches at 9 bases. Per the germline V gene, CDR1 is MDHEN and CDR2 is SYDVKM. This CDR3 has 16 amino acids. The J segment lost 5 bases and the V segment lost 0 bases, leaving 4 bases of the junction unmatched. CDR3 sequence: CASSLWGQGRTGELFF. In DNA, the CDR3 is TGTGCCAGCAGTTTATGGGGACAGGGCCGAACCGGGGAGCTGTTTTTT.

A note on this clone: Within the sample, other DNA sequences also encode this same CDR3. The genes are TRBV30 and TRBJ2-7, with TRBD1 identical over 11 bases. The CDR3 contains 14 residues. V lost 4 bases, J lost 4 bases, and 6 bases stayed unmatched. The V gene's germline CDR1 is GTSNPN and CDR2 SVGIG (reference sequence). CDR3 DNA sequence: TGTGCCTGGAAAGCGGACAGGGGGCCTTACGAGCAGTACTTC. Its protein is CAWKADRGPYEQYF.

This clone was observed once. The V and J genes are TRBV27 and TRBJ2-7; TRBD1 or TRBD2 may be the D gene (6 bases each). The CDR3 sequence is 18 residues long. Trimming stripped 4 bases from V and 4 bases from J, with 26 bases between. Germline V gene data show CDR1 as MNHEY and CDR2 as SMNVEV (reference sequence). In DNA, the CDR3 is TGTGCCAGCAGTTCAACGAGAAGGGGGGCCGGTTATAGGTACGAGCAGTACTTC. It codes for CASSSTRRGAGYRYEQYF.

The chain recombines TRBV6-2 or TRBV6-3 with TRBJ1-1, with 8 bases fitting TRBD1. Germline V gene data show CDR1 as MNHEY and CDR2 as SVGEGT. The ends lost 2 bases at V and 7 bases at J; junction bases unmatched: 6. The CDR3 length is 14 residues. CDR3 sequence: CASSYPGTGGEAFF. The CDR3 DNA sequence: TGTGCCAGCAGTTACCCCGGGACAGGCGGTGAAGCTTTCTTT.

This rearrangement joins TRBV4-3 to TRBJ1-5; 8 bases map to TRBD1. There are 15 residues in the CDR3. V was clipped by 5 bases and J by 5 bases; unmatched bases: 8. Germline CDR1 reads LGHNA; CDR2 reads YSLEER. DNA of the CDR3: TGCGCCAGCAGCTCCCGACAGGGGCAAGATCAGCCCCAGCATTTT. This encodes CASSSRQGQDQPQHF.

This chain joins TRBV5-6 and TRBJ1-5; D uncertain. This CDR3 contains 13 residues. Deletions cut 0 bases from V and 6 bases from J, with 7 bases between. From germline, CDR1 is SGHDT and CDR2 YYEEEE. CDR3 region: CASSLGEVQPQHF. The CDR3 region has the DNA TGTGCCAGCAGCTTGGGGGAGGTTCAGCCCCAGCATTTT.

V usage is TRBV7-6 and J usage is TRBJ1-3, with 7 bases aligning to TRBD1. Trimming took 0 bases from V and 0 from J; bases not matched to a gene: 8. The CDR3 covers 18 residues. Germline V gene data show CDR1 as SGHVS and CDR2 as FNYEAQ. For the CDR3, the DNA is TGTGCCAGCAGCTTAGCTGTGGCAGGGGGACCCTCTGGAAACACCATATATTTT. Protein: CASSLAVAGGPSGNTIYF.

This chain joins TRBV2 and TRBJ2-5; maybe TRBD2 (6 bases). Trimming removed 5 bases at V and 0 bases at J, with 16 bases between. This CDR3 comprises 16 residues. Germline V gene lookup returns CDR1 SNHLY and CDR2 FYNNEI. CDR3 residues: CASSPATGEYQETQYF. CDR3 DNA: TGTGCCAGCAGTCCAGCCACGGGGGAGTACCAAGAGACCCAGTACTTC.

The rearrangement uses TRBV10-1 and TRBJ2-2; the match to TRBD2 covers 9 bases. The V segment lost 3 bases and the J segment 5 bases; nucleotides outside the gene matches: 16. Germline loops: CDR1 WNHNN, CDR2 SYGVQD (reference sequence). The CDR3 runs to 19 residues. CDR3 amino acids: CASSETRVAGEGVTGELFF. CDR3 coding DNA: TGCGCCAGCAGTGAAACAAGAGTAGCGGGGGAAGGAGTAACCGGGGAGCTGTTTTTT.

The sample holds one count of this clone. The V and J genes are TRBV19 and TRBJ2-7; 8 bases fit TRBD1. The CDR3 sequence is 15 residues long. V lost 5 bases and J lost 2; bases outside the gene matches: 8. Germline lookup yields CDR1 LNHDA and CDR2 SQIVND (reference sequence). The CDR3 DNA follows: TGTGCCAGTAGTGTAAGGACAGGGAGTCCCTACGAGCAGTACTTC. Protein product: CASSVRTGSPYEQYF.

The chain employs TRBV28 and TRBJ2-1; D is ambiguous. Germline loops: CDR1 MDHEN, CDR2 SYDVKM. The CDR3 contains 10 residues. V lost 5 bases to trimming and J lost 6 bases, with 2 bases between them. CDR3 region: CASSGNEQFF. In DNA form, the CDR3 reads TGTGCCAGCAGTGGCAATGAGCAGTTCTTC.

This chain links TRBV6-5 with TRBJ2-5, with D uncertain. The CDR3 loop spans 14 amino acids. The V gene lost 5 bases and the J gene lost 6 bases, with 16 bases spanning the gap. CDR1 and CDR2 (germline): MNHEY, SVGAGI. CDR3 sequence (DNA): TGTGCCAGCAGTCGGGCTCCCGACCACCAGACCCAGTACTTC. It encodes CASSRAPDHQTQYF.

This chain links TRBV4-2 with TRBJ2-7, with 11 bases matching TRBD2. J lost 4 bases, V lost 4 bases, and 12 bases had no gene match. There are 17 residues in the CDR3. Germline V CDR1 and CDR2: LGHNA, YNFKEQ. In DNA, the CDR3 is TGTGCCAGCAGCCTTTTCCTACCGGGACTAGCGGAATACGAGCAGTACTTC. It is translated as CASSLFLPGLAEYEQYF.

V gene TRBV7-2 combines with J gene TRBJ2-7; tentative D call: TRBD2 (5 bases). This CDR3 spans 13 amino acids. Trimming pared 5 bases from V and 7 bases from J, leaving 15 bases between. The germline CDR1 and CDR2 sequences are SGHTA and FQGNSA. The CDR3 region is CASSPLSGGEQYF. Here the CDR3 DNA reads TGTGCCAGCAGCCCCTTGAGTGGCGGGGAGCAGTACTTC.

V gene TRBV19 combines with J gene TRBJ1-5, with D possibly being TRBD1 (5 bases). The CDR3 covers 17 residues. From germline, CDR1 is LNHDA and CDR2 SQIVND (reference sequence). Trimming stripped 3 bases from V and 3 bases from J, with 18 bases between. CDR3 protein: CASSIPLRDRHNQPQHF. The CDR3 DNA follows: TGTGCCAGTAGTATCCCCCTCAGGGACCGCCACAATCAGCCCCAGCATTTT.

The chain uses TRBV19 and TRBJ2-7, with D tentatively TRBD1 (6 bases). The ends were cut back, 6 bases at V and 0 bases at J, with 12 bases in the middle. Germline CDR1 is LNHDA and CDR2 is SQIVND (reference sequence). The CDR3 loop spans 14 amino acids. The CDR3: CASRSGQHSYEQYF. CDR3 coding DNA: TGTGCCAGTAGATCCGGACAGCACTCCTACGAGCAGTACTTC.

This clone was detected only once. The chain recombines TRBV4-3 with TRBJ2-7; 11 positions match TRBD1. Per the germline V gene, CDR1 is LGHNA and CDR2 is YSLEER. V trimming: 0 bases; J trimming: 4 bases; junction bases outside the gene matches: 5. This CDR3 has 16 residues. This CDR3 reads CASSQDFGQGAYEQYF. In DNA form, the CDR3 reads TGCGCCAGCAGCCAAGACTTTGGACAGGGGGCTTACGAGCAGTACTTC.

This clone was observed once. The gene calls are TRBV19 and TRBJ2-6, with 7 positions matching TRBD2. The germline CDR1 and CDR2 sequences are LNHDA and SQIVND (reference sequence). The CDR3 totals 18 residues. After removal of 4 bases from V and 0 bases from J, the junction contained 9 bases not matched to a gene. The CDR3 DNA reads TGTGCCAGTAGTAGGGGAGGGAGATCCGGCTCTGGGGCCAACGTCCTGACTTTC. Translation gives CASSRGGRSGSGANVLTF.